This note documents a single T cell receptor (beta chain) sequence. Its matching antigen is unknown. Per the study methods: Filtering of immunoSEQ junctional sequences could not match full-length read filtering. The table came from immunoSEQ multiplex PCR; TCRdb's copy has only in-frame clones and leaves some out. That table is the source of V, J and clone size, and D and trimming were worked out from the DNA. The sample carries hundreds of thousands of clones, 96% recorded once. The CDR3 extends over 14 amino acids. Germline V gives CDR1 LNHDA, CDR2 SQIVND (reference sequence). The germline V and J ends were trimmed by 3 bases and 5 bases, with 11 bases remaining between them. The sample belongs to a study of shared clonotypes between healthy human individuals. Study-wide results and caveats: The study generally estimated greater richness for naive than memory subsets. Clonotypes not shared had lower generation probabilities than those common to all four donors.

Cells designated naive CD8 were CD45RO-negative and were positively selected for CCR7, with terminally differentiated effector memory CD45RA+ cells excluded. All donors were healthy HIV-negative adults lacking recent acute infections or vaccinations. The sequence was obtained from a woman in her 30s in good health. The source material was naive CD8+ T cells sorted from blood. The chain is built from TRBV19 and TRBJ1-5; D is unclear. The DNA of the CDR3 is TGTGCCAGTAGTATTTCCAGCCGCGATCAGCCCCAGCATTTT. This gives the protein CASSISSRDQPQHF.